This T cell receptor (beta chain) was captured by sequencing in a study of T cells after yellow fever vaccination. Background on the study: Fractions with few cells were prepared using SMART-Seq v4 Ultra Low Input. Overall study results and limits: Among primary-vaccination clones, most reappeared after the booster, at 95% to 96% for CD4 and under 90% for CD8.

TCRdb re-derived calls from the 5' RACE reads in MiXCR, one entry per CDR3 protein. The sample records about 74,000 distinct CDR3 sequences, approximately 7.7% being singletons. The V gene's germline CDR1 is LGHNA and CDR2 YSLEER. This CDR3 contains 16 residues. The ends were cut back, 1 base at V and 9 bases at J, with 19 bases in the middle. This clonotype appeared many times. Its antigen is undetermined. This TCR was recovered from a man between 18 and 29 years old who received the YFV17D yellow fever vaccine. This sequence joins TRBV4-3 and TRBJ1-5; no reliable D call. The sample consisted of CD8+ T cells sorted from PBMCs, taken more than 4 days after the first yellow fever vaccination. In DNA form, the CDR3 reads TGCGCCAGCAGCCAAGGTTCCGGTCGGAGCTCCCGGCCCCAGCATTTT. Protein product: CASSQGSGRSSRPQHF.